The clone carrying this TCR beta chain has a count of ten or more. As yet, its antigen is unknown. Germline V gene sequence: CDR1 SGHRS, CDR2 YFSETQ. Trimming took off 4 bases at V and 3 bases at J, with 16 bases between the two ends. The CDR3 is made up of 15 amino acids. Ophthalmopathy donors were characterized by moderate-to-severe activity, CAS of at least 3, NOSPECS of at least 4, and duration under 3 months. From RNA, the CDR3 regions of TCR beta chains were amplified and sequenced. First-round RT-PCR employed HTBI primers, with a second-round multiplex PCR after it. TCRdb itself ran the multiplex PCR reads through MiXCR, one entry per CDR3 protein. Here the sample spans around 340,000 distinct CDR3 sequences, 15% to 20% being singletons. The data stem from a study of Graves' ophthalmopathy and Graves' hyperthyroidism. Overall study findings and caveats: Most clonotypes expanded in thyroid above 0.001 frequency were present in blood too. Ophthalmopathy progression prediction by the model yielded a sensitivity of about 69% and a specificity of around 72%.

The sequence was collected from an adult man with Graves' ophthalmopathy. The chain couples TRBV5-1 to TRBJ1-2, with D uncertain. Sequenced material: peripheral blood. The DNA for the CDR3 is TGCGCCAGCAGCCCCATCGTGGGCCCCCACTATGGCTACACCTTC. Its translation is CASSPIVGPHYGYTF.